The present TCR beta chain was sequenced within a study of cytomegalovirus exposure and HLA in healthy donors. Primers for the PCR totalled 60 Vbeta and 13 Jbeta. TCRdb's copy holds only in-frame clones and misses some; the assay was immunoSEQ multiplex PCR. Here the sample spans 100,000 or so clones, roughly 84% being singletons. This clone was observed a few times. This CDR3 has 15 residues. V was pared by 0 bases and J by 2 bases, with 11 bases between. The source of this sequence is a woman between 18 and 30 years old in good health and CMV-seronegative. Sequencing was done on a sample of PBMCs. This chain joins TRBV5-7 and TRBJ2-5; D possibly corresponds to TRBD1 (6 bases). TRBV5-7 is flagged as an ORF with uncertain function. CDR3 DNA: TGTGCCAGCAGCTTGGTCCACAGGGTTCAAGAGACCCAGTACTTC. Translation: CASSLVHRVQETQYF.